Shown below are 8 T cell receptor beta chains from a single sample sequenced in a study of human T cells and chemical hapten exposure. In TCRdb, the RACE reads were re-called with MiXCR into one record per CDR3 protein. The table records some 96,000 distinct CDR3 sequences, roughly a quarter of them present only once. Time point meaning: patch test 3, about 24 weeks after DPC sensitization. Treatment defined: therapeutic diphenylcyclopropenone sensitization with weekly scalp DPC. The sample in question was whole blood, obtained in connection with sensitization to the hapten diphenylcyclopropenone (DPC). Source of these receptors: a middle-aged man with alopecia areata. Some clones in this sample may be carry-over from other donors' samples.

The genes are TRBV18 and TRBJ1-1; 10 bases match TRBD1. This CDR3 has 21 amino acids. The ends lost 3 bases at V and 2 bases at J; junction bases unmatched: 21. Germline-derived CDR1 and CDR2 are KGHSH and LQKENI. Here the CDR3 DNA reads TGTGCCAGCTCACCCCGCCAACCGGGACAGGGGATCGGTTTTGCAAACACTGAAGCTTTCTTT. Amino acids: CASSPRQPGQGIGFANTEAFF.

This chain uses TRBV24-1 with TRBJ2-2, with 8 bases lining up with TRBD1. The trim removed 4 bases at V and 6 bases at J, leaving 9 bases unmatched. CDR1 and CDR2 from the germline V gene are KGHDR and SFDVKD. The CDR3 runs to 16 residues. CDR3 DNA: TGTGCCACCAGTGAGAGGACAGGGTCGGTTTCCGGGGAGCTGTTTTTT. It encodes CATSERTGSVSGELFF.

In this sample, this clonotype turned up a few times. CDR3 in DNA: TGTGCCACCAGTGATTTGGCTAGCGGGAGTCGCACCGGGGAGCTGTTTTTT. Translating it yields CATSDLASGSRTGELFF. The chain joins TRBV24-1 to TRBJ2-2; 10 nucleotides agree with TRBD2. Trimming took 0 bases from V and 4 from J; bases not matched to a gene: 4. The CDR3 runs to 17 residues. Germline lookup yields CDR1 KGHDR and CDR2 SFDVKD.

The chain has TRBV7-9 and TRBJ2-1, with 10 bases that match TRBD1. CDR3 length: 16 amino acids. CDR1 is SEHNR and CDR2 is FQNEAQ in the germline V gene (reference sequence). V dropped 5 bases and J dropped 0; count of bases not matched to a gene: 4. The CDR3 region is CASSHRTGGSYNEQFF. The CDR3 bases are TGTGCCAGCAGCCACCGGACAGGGGGCTCCTACAATGAGCAGTTCTTC.

The sample holds a few counts of this clonotype. The chain employs TRBV7-9 and TRBJ2-3, with 9 bases lining up with TRBD2. The CDR3 runs to 15 residues. Trimming removed 5 bases from V and 2 bases from J; junction bases left unmatched: 5. Germline lookup yields CDR1 SEHNR and CDR2 FQNEAQ (reference sequence). CDR3 in DNA: TGTGCCAGCAGCCAAGCTAGCGGGGCCACAGATACGCAGTATTTT. Translation gives CASSQASGATDTQYF.

A few counts support this clonotype. The V and J genes are TRBV20-1 and TRBJ1-5; TRBD1 might be the D (5 bases). V lost 4 bases, J lost 7 bases, and 11 bases lay in between. CDR3 size: 12 residues. From germline, CDR1 is DFQATT and CDR2 SNEGSKA (reference sequence). CDR3 bases: TGCAGTGCTAAAAGGGGAGGGCAGCCCCAGCATTTT. It specifies CSAKRGGQPQHF.

The J gene is TRBJ2-1, the V gene TRBV12-3 or TRBV12-4; D call uncertain. Trimming pared 8 bases from V and 5 bases from J, leaving 13 bases between. The CDR3 consists of 13 residues. The CDR3 DNA reads as TGTGCCAGCCAATTAGGGCGAAACAATGAGCAGTTCTTC. Encoded protein: CASQLGRNNEQFF.

This clonotype has more than one count but fewer than ten. The chain is built from TRBV15 and TRBJ2-2; D is unclear. The CDR3 is 16 residues long. Germline V gene data show CDR1 as LNHNV and CDR2 as YYDKDF (reference sequence). V shed 11 bases and J shed 3 bases, with 22 bases lying between them. CDR3 sequence reads: CAGLPGRDSDTGELFF. The CDR3 DNA is TGTGCCGGTCTACCGGGCCGAGATTCTGACACCGGGGAGCTGTTTTTT.